The 8 T cell receptor beta chains presented below share a single source sample, sequenced in a study of T cell responses to AZD1222 COVID-19 vaccine (TCRdb year 2021). Sample time point, as interpreted from the label and publication: baseline before first vaccination. Library construction relied on the immunoSEQ multiplex PCR assay. Not all clones reach the TCRdb copy of this immuneACCESS table, which keeps in-frame sequences only. Checked studies attribute under half of the gap to unresolved V genes and leave the rest unexplained. The sample table holds some 150,000 clones, of which around 91% were seen once. The ten largest clones capture 4% to 6% of the sample. The sequences come from peripheral blood, collected on day 0 of AZD1222 vaccination. Source of these receptors: an adult in good health.

The table lists this clone with a count of one. The CDR3 DNA follows: TGTGCCAGCAGCTCAGAGCCGTACAATGAGCAGTTCTTC. Its translation is CASSSEPYNEQFF. The chain carries TRBV7-3 and TRBJ2-1; D is undetermined. Per germline, CDR1 SGHTA and CDR2 FQGTGA. The CDR3 covers 13 residues. The ends were cut back, 4 bases at V and 4 bases at J, with 8 bases in the middle.

This clone was detected only a few times. The chain joins TRBV19 to TRBJ1-1; D unresolved. Germline V CDR1 and CDR2: LNHDA, SQIVND (reference sequence). V shed 7 bases and J shed 0 bases, with 9 bases lying between them. CDR3 length: 13 amino acids. This CDR3 is CASKQFMNTEAFF. The CDR3 DNA reads TGTGCCAGTAAACAGTTCATGAACACTGAAGCTTTCTTT.

The count of this clone is one. The DNA for the CDR3 is TGTGCCAGCAGCTTAAGGGGTTTTGATGAAAAACTGTTTTTT. Its translation: CASSLRGFDEKLFF. The chain carries TRBV7-9 and TRBJ1-4; D is possibly TRBD1 (5 bases). Trimming took 2 bases from V and 6 from J, leaving 10 bases between them. Germline CDR1 is SEHNR and CDR2 is FQNEAQ (reference sequence). The CDR3 totals 14 residues.

The chain uses TRBV10-3 and TRBJ1-2, with 7 positions matching TRBD1. The CDR3 has 15 amino acids. Germline trimming cut 8 bases from V and 0 bases from J; bases unmatched to any gene: 9. Germline assignment: CDR1 ENHRY and CDR2 SYGVKD. This chain's CDR3 is CAIGRGGSANYGYTF. CDR3 DNA sequence: TGTGCCATCGGCCGAGGGGGCTCTGCTAACTATGGCTACACCTTC.

The genes are TRBV3-1 (or the pseudogene TRBV3-2) and TRBJ2-7, with D maybe TRBD1 (5 bases). The CDR3 is 14 residues long. The V end lost 2 bases, the J end lost 4 bases, and 12 bases lay between the germline ends. The germline V gene encodes CDR1 LGHDT and CDR2 YNNKEL (reference sequence). CDR3 sequence reads: CASSQLGPVYEQYF. The CDR3 coding sequence is TGTGCCAGCAGCCAACTGGGGCCCGTTTACGAGCAGTACTTC.

Notes on this clone: It is likely a read error, because the conserved phenylalanine at the end of the CDR3 is missing. The DNA is left out, because the CDR3 cannot be placed on it with certainty; the CDR3 is given as TCRdb lists it. The V call is TRBV6-5, the J call TRBJ1-1; TRBD1 is the table's D call, not checked against the DNA. Germline CDR1 is MNHEY and CDR2 is SVGAGI. The CDR3 comprises 12 residues, both ends counted. The CDR3 here is CASSYCRDRGFV.

The chain's CDR3 is CASSLVGQGGFGYTF. In DNA form, the CDR3 reads TGTGCCAGCAGCTTAGTGGGGCAGGGAGGTTTTGGCTACACCTTC. This chain links TRBV7-2 with TRBJ1-2, with D perhaps matching TRBD1 (5 bases). Trimming removed 1 base at V and 7 bases at J, with 16 bases between. This CDR3 spans 15 amino acids. CDR1 and CDR2 (germline): SGHTA, FQGNSA.

The rearrangement joins TRBV20-1 to TRBJ2-1, with 12 bases aligning to TRBD2. This CDR3 is 14 amino acids long. CDR1 is DFQATT, CDR2 SNEGSKA, per germline (reference sequence). With V trimmed by 3 bases and J by 7 bases, 4 bases remained unmatched. In nucleotides, the CDR3 is TGCAGTGCTAGTCCGACTAGCGGGAGAAATGAGCAGTTCTTC. This sequence encodes CSASPTSGRNEQFF.